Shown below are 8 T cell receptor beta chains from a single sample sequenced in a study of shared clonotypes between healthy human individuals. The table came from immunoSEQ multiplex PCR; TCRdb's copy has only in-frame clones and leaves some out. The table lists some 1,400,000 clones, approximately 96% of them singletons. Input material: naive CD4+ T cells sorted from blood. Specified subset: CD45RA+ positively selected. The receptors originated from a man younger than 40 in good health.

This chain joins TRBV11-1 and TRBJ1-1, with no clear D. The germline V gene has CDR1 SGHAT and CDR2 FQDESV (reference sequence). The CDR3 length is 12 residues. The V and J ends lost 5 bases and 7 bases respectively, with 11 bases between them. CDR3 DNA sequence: TGTGCCAGCAGCCAACAGTCTAGTGAAGCTTTCTTT. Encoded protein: CASSQQSSEAFF. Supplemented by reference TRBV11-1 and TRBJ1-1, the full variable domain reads EAEVAQSPRYKITEKSQAVAFWCDPISGHATLYWYRQILGQGPELLVQFQDESVVDDSQLPKDRFSAERLKGVDSTLKIQPAELGDSAMYLCASSQQSSEAFFGQGTRLTVV.

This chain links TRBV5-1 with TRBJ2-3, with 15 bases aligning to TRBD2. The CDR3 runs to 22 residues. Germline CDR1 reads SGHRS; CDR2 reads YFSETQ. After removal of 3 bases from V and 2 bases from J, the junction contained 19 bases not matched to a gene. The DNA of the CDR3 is TGCGCCAGCAGCTCCCGCCGGGGACTAGCGGGAGGCTCCACTCATAACACAGATACGCAGTATTTT. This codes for CASSSRRGLAGGSTHNTDTQYF. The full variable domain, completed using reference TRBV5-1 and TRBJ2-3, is KAGVTQTPRYLIKTRGQQVTLSCSPISGHRSVSWYQQTPGQGLQFLFEYFSETQRNKGNFPGRFSGRQFSNSRSEMNVSTLELGDSALYLCASSSRRGLAGGSTHNTDTQYFGPGTRLTVL.

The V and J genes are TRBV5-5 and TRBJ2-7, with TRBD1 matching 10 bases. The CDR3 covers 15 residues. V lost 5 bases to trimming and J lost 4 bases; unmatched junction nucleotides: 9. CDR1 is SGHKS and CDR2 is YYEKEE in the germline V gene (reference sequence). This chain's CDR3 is CASSPDRGRLYEQYF. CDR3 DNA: TGTGCCAGCAGTCCCGACAGGGGGCGTCTGTACGAGCAGTACTTC.

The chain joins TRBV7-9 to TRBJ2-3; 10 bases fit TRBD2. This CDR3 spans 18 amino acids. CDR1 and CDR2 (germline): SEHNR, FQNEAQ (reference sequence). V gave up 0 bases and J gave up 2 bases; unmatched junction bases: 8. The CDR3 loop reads CASSLASTSGISTDTQYF. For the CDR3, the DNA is TGTGCCAGCAGCTTAGCTTCTACTAGCGGGATTTCCACAGATACGCAGTATTTT.

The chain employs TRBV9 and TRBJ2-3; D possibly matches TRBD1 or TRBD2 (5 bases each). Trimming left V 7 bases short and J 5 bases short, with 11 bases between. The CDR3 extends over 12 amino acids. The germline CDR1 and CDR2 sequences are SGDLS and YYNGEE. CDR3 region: CASGGRGDTQYF. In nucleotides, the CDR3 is TGTGCCAGCGGGGGTAGGGGAGATACGCAGTATTTT.

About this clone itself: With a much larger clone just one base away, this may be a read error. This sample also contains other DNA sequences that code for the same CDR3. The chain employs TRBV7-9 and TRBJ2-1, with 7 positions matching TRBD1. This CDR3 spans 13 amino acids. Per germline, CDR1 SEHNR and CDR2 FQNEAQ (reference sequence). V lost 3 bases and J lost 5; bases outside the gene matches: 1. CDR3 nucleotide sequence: TGTGCCAGCAGCTTGGGACAGAACAATGAGCAGTTCTTC. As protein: CASSLGQNNEQFF.

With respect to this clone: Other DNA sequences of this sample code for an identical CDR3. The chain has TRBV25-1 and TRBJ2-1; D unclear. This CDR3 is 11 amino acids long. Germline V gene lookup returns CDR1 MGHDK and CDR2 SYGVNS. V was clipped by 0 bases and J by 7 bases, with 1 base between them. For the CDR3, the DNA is TGTGCCAGCAGTGAATATAATGAGCAGTTCTTC. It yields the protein CASSEYNEQFF.

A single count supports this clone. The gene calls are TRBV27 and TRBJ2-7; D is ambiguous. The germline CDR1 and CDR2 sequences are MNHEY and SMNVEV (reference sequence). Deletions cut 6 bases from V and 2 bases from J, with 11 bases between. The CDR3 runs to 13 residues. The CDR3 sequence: CASSPGPPYEQYF. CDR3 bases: TGTGCCAGCAGCCCAGGCCCGCCCTACGAGCAGTACTTC.